The 2 T cell receptor beta chains presented below share a single source sample, sequenced in a study of human T cells and chemical hapten exposure. MiXCR was run by TCRdb on the RACE reads, yielding one entry per CDR3 protein. The repertoire holds more than 250,000 distinct CDR3 sequences, with about 9% as singletons. Time point meaning: pre-sensitization, week 0. As to treatment: therapeutic diphenylcyclopropenone sensitization with weekly scalp DPC. The specimen comprised whole blood, sampled in connection with sensitization to the hapten diphenylcyclopropenone (DPC). The receptors here all came from a woman between 35 and 50 years old with alopecia areata. Some clones in this sample may be carry-over from other donors' samples.

The rearrangement joins TRBV7-9 to TRBJ2-6, with D possibly being TRBD1 or TRBD2 (6 bases each). In germline, CDR1 is SEHNR, CDR2 FQNEAQ (reference sequence). The CDR3 is made up of 16 amino acids. Trimming left V 2 bases short and J 2 bases short, with 10 bases between. Here the CDR3 DNA reads TGTGCCAGCAGCTTATCCGGGGGCGCTGGGGCCAACGTCCTGACTTTC. As protein: CASSLSGGAGANVLTF.

This clonotype has only a few counts. The rearrangement uses TRBV4-3 and TRBJ1-3, with TRBD1 as a possible D gene (5 bases). CDR1 and CDR2 from the germline V gene are LGHNA and YSLEER. Trimming took 0 bases from V and 5 from J, leaving 11 bases between them. The CDR3 totals 15 residues. This CDR3 reads CASSQDRAGRNTIYF. The CDR3 bases are TGCGCCAGCAGCCAAGATCGTGCAGGGCGAAACACCATATATTTT.